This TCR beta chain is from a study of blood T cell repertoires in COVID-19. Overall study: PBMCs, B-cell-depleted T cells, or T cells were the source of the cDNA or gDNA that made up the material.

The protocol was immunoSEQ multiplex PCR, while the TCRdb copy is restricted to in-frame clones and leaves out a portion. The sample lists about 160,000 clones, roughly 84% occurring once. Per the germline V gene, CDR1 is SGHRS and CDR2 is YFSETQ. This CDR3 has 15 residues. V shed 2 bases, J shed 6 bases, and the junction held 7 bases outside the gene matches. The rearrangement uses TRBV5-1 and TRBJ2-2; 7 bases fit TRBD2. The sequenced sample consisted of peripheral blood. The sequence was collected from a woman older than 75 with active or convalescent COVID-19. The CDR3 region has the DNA TGCGCCAGCAGCTTAAGTACTAGCGAGGCCGGGGAGCTGTTTTTT. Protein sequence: CASSLSTSEAGELFF.